This T cell receptor (beta chain) came from a study of blood T cell repertoires in COVID-19. Study background: Spain, Italy and the United States supplied samples that represented acute and convalescent COVID-19. The analysed material was cDNA or gDNA that came from T cells, B-cell-depleted T cells, or PBMCs.

As handled by the study authors: Estimated nucleated cell counts came from reference gene primer amplification. Using immunoSEQ multiplex PCR, the repertoire was profiled, and TCRdb retains in-frame clones only, with some absent. The D gene and trimming were derived from the DNA, and the V and J assignments and clone size from that table. The sample has 92,000 or so clones, approximately 79% seen once; the top ten hold around 15%. Sequenced: peripheral blood. This clonotype was sampled from a woman aged 80 or older with acute or convalescent COVID-19.

The CDR3 nucleotides are TGCAGCGTTGAAGAGAACAGGGCTATAGCAGATACGCAGTATTTT. As protein: CSVEENRAIADTQYF. The V and J genes are TRBV29-1 and TRBJ2-3; a possible D gene is TRBD1 (6 bases). Germline values: CDR1 SQVTM, CDR2 ANQGSEA. Trimming took 0 bases from V and 4 from J, leaving 14 bases between them. This CDR3 is 15 amino acids long.